This T cell receptor beta chain was profiled in a study of blood T cell repertoires in COVID-19. The CDR3 consists of 16 residues. Germline lookup yields CDR1 MDHEN and CDR2 SYDVKM. V lost 0 bases to trimming and J lost 7 bases; unmatched junction nucleotides: 7. Adults between about 18 and 89 years of age took part from more than 20 US areas. Grouping used clinical history reported by participants in a survey and questionnaire. A case of COVID-19 had been met by exposed participants within 2 weeks before study entry. As processed by the authors: Reference gene primer amplification in the assay estimated nucleated cell counts. TCRdb keeps only in-frame clones here, not all; method: immunoSEQ multiplex PCR. That table is the source of V, J and clone size, and D and trimming were worked out from the DNA. The data hold approximately 250,000 clones, with approximately 88% observed a single time.

The J gene is TRBJ1-5, the V gene TRBV28; 9 nucleotides line up with TRBD1. The TCR sequence derives from a middle-aged woman who had been exposed to COVID-19. The sample consisted of PBMCs or T cells enriched from blood (not recorded which). The CDR3 is CASSLWNTGGRQPQHF. The CDR3 DNA reads TGTGCCAGCAGTTTATGGAATACAGGGGGCAGACAGCCCCAGCATTTT.